This record looks at one TCR beta chain sequence and its context. Its antigen is not identified. The data were obtained in a study of shared clonotypes between healthy human individuals. Per the germline V gene, CDR1 is MNHNY and CDR2 is SVGAGI (reference sequence). The trim removed 6 bases at V and 9 bases at J, leaving 16 bases unmatched. CDR3 size: 16 residues. General study results and limits: As a rule, naive subsets had a larger estimated richness than memory subsets. In the sorted subsets, rarefaction showed sequencing was incomplete despite large depth.

None of the donors, who were healthy HIV-negative adults, had recently had acute infections or vaccinations. Original handling: ImmunoSEQ sequences covered only the junction and lacked quality scores; filtering therefore differed. Only in-frame clones appear in the TCRdb table, and some are missing; sequencing was by immunoSEQ multiplex PCR. V and J calls and clone size follow that table, whereas D and trimming were derived from the DNA. Among approximately 1.1 million clones, 70% to 80% were seen once, and the ten largest hold approximately 0.52%. The TCR was taken from a man between 18 and 35 years old in good health. Some clones in this sample may be carry-over from other donors' samples. The V call is TRBV6-6, the J call TRBJ2-7; 11 nucleotides match TRBD2. Sequencing was carried out using memory CD4+ T cells from PBMCs. The subset here: CD45RA-negative fraction. CDR3 nucleotide sequence: TGTGCCAGCAGCGACTGGCTAGCGGGAGGTGTGGTCGGGCAGTACTTC. Its translation: CASSDWLAGGVVGQYF.